Described below is a single T cell receptor (beta chain) sequence and its context. No antigen is known for it. Profiling relied on immunoSEQ multiplex PCR, and the TCRdb table lists in-frame clones only, not all of them. The table records about 120,000 clones, 75% to 95% of them present only once. This sample is part of a study of T cell responses to AZD1222 COVID-19 vaccine. V dropped 8 bases and J dropped 4 bases, with 14 bases sitting between them. The CDR3 has 14 residues. Germline V gives CDR1 SEHNR, CDR2 FQNEAQ (reference sequence). Findings and caveats of the study: The reported proportion of spike-specific TCRs targeting unmutated variant regions was nearly half.

The chain links TRBV7-9 to TRBJ1-4; D gene ambiguous. The specimen was peripheral blood, collected on day 0 of AZD1222 vaccination. The source is an adult in good health. The DNA of the CDR3 is TGTGCCAGCGGCCTGTTTGCAGATAATGAAAAACTGTTTTTT. Translation gives CASGLFADNEKLFF. Supplemented by reference TRBV7-9 and TRBJ1-4, the full variable domain reads DTGVSQNPRHKITKRGQNVTFRCDPISEHNRLYWYRQTLGQGPEFLTYFQNEAQLEKSRLLSDRFSAERPKGSFSTLEIQRTEQGDSAMYLCASGLFADNEKLFFGSGTQLSVL.